This T cell receptor (beta chain) is drawn from a study of blood T cell repertoires in COVID-19. Study context: The United States, Italy and Spain provided the acute and convalescent COVID-19 samples. T cells, B-cell-depleted T cells, or PBMCs supplied cDNA or gDNA.

Trimming took 3 bases from V and 11 from J, leaving 19 bases between them. The CDR3 length is 14 residues. Looked up from germline, CDR1 is MDHEN and CDR2 is SYDVKM. Per the authors' pipeline: Nucleated cell number was recorded as an estimate derived from reference gene primer amplification. Using immunoSEQ multiplex PCR, the repertoire was profiled, and TCRdb retains in-frame clones only, with some absent. That table is the source of V, J and clone size, and D and trimming were worked out from the DNA. The top ten clones hold around 13% of a sample with approximately 110,000 clones, 85% of them seen once.

Sequencing was performed on peripheral blood. The sequence came from a human donor in a cohort sampled during active COVID-19. V gene TRBV28 combines with J gene TRBJ1-1; possibly TRBD1 for D (5 bases). CDR3 amino acids: CASSFVTAQAGAFF. The DNA of the CDR3 is TGTGCCAGCAGTTTCGTGACAGCCCAAGCTGGGGCTTTCTTT.